The present T cell receptor beta chain was sequenced within a study of T cells in Graves' hyperthyroidism and ophthalmopathy. Study-wide results and limits: A model using 13 V-J features told ophthalmopathy apart from stable hyperthyroidism.

RNA transcripts provided the source from which TCR beta CDR3 regions were amplified. Primed by the HTBI set, a first-round RT-PCR was run on the TCR CDR3. TCRdb passed the multiplex PCR reads through MiXCR, listing each CDR3 protein once. This sample carries about 520,000 distinct CDR3 sequences, around 20% of them seen once, and the ten largest clones take roughly 29%. With 1 base removed from V and 2 bases from J, the gap between germline ends came to 12 bases. This CDR3 has 15 residues. Germline V gives CDR1 SGHAT, CDR2 FQNNGV. Pregnant or lactating patients were excluded, as were those with uncontrolled infection or other autoimmune disease. This clonotype was seen at least ten times. No antigen is known for it.

The origin of this receptor is a man younger than 30 with Graves' hyperthyroidism. The sequenced sample consisted of blood. The V gene is TRBV11-2, the J gene TRBJ2-7; D remains unclear. CDR3 loop: CASSLGAGTAYEQYF. The CDR3 DNA reads as TGTGCCAGCAGCTTAGGGGCCGGAACCGCCTACGAGCAGTACTTC.